A selection of T cell receptor beta chains follows, all from one sample in a study of blood T cell repertoires in COVID-19. The table came from immunoSEQ multiplex PCR; TCRdb's copy has only in-frame clones and leaves some out. The sample lists under 40,000 clones, about 94% occurring once. The sequencing sample was made of peripheral blood. The source of these receptors is a human donor with active COVID-19. The donor label of this sample is uncertain. CDR3s include the opening cysteine and the closing phenylalanine or tryptophan. Fields, in order: CDR3 protein, CDR3 DNA, V gene, clone size, CDR3 length, J gene, D gene. The D gene is left open where the match is weak. Clone sizes are given selectively: once, few, many, or a class where the clone is expanded.

CDR3aa: CATSERGGRDTEAFF
CDR3nt: TGTGCCACCAGTGAAAGAGGGGGAAGGGACACTGAAGCTTTCTTT
v_gene: TRBV24-1
abundance: NA
len: 15
j_gene: TRBJ1-1
d_gene: NA

CDR3aa: CASSLEAGTNSPLHF
CDR3nt: TGTGCCAGCAGCTTGGAGGCAGGCACCAATTCACCCCTCCACTTT
v_gene: TRBV5-8
abundance: NA
len: 15
j_gene: TRBJ1-6
d_gene: NA

CDR3aa: CSVEAGGSFLNEQFF
CDR3nt: TGCAGCGTTGAGGCGGGGGGCTCCTTCCTCAATGAGCAGTTCTTC
v_gene: TRBV29-1
abundance: once
len: 15
j_gene: TRBJ2-1
d_gene: TRBD2

CDR3aa: CAPGGETQYF
CDR3nt: TGTGCCCCAGGGGGGGAGACCCAGTACTTC
v_gene: TRBV19
abundance: NA
len: 10
j_gene: TRBJ2-5
d_gene: NA

CDR3aa: CASSLEQGLYYEQYF
CDR3nt: TGTGCCAGCAGCTTGGAACAGGGGTTATACTACGAGCAGTACTTC
v_gene: TRBV5-4
abundance: NA
len: 15
j_gene: TRBJ2-7
d_gene: TRBD1

CDR3aa: CASSDRVGGNIQYF
CDR3nt: TGTGCCAGCAGTGATCGGGTCGGGGGAAACATTCAGTACTTC
v_gene: TRBV6-1
abundance: NA
len: 14
j_gene: TRBJ2-4
d_gene: NA

CDR3aa: CASSSRDTDLYGYTF
CDR3nt: TGTGCCAGTAGTAGCCGGGACACGGACCTTTATGGCTACACCTTC
v_gene: TRBV19
abundance: once
len: 15
j_gene: TRBJ1-2
d_gene: NA

CDR3aa: CASSTPTISDTQYF
CDR3nt: TGTGCCAGCAGCACGCCCACAATCTCAGATACGCAGTATTTT
v_gene: TRBV11-1
abundance: once
len: 14
j_gene: TRBJ2-3
d_gene: NA

CDR3aa: CASSPPGLSTGELFF
CDR3nt: TGTGCCAGCTCACCACCGGGACTTAGCACCGGGGAGCTGTTTTTT
v_gene: TRBV18
abundance: NA
len: 15
j_gene: TRBJ2-2
d_gene: NA

CDR3aa: CASSLRLADEQYF
CDR3nt: TGTGCCAGCAGCTTGAGACTAGCGGACGAGCAGTACTTC
v_gene: TRBV11-3
abundance: NA
len: 13
j_gene: TRBJ2-7
d_gene: TRBD2

CDR3aa: CASSSLGGLATEAFF
CDR3nt: TGTGCCAGCAGTTCGTTGGGGGGGCTGGCCACTGAAGCTTTCTTT
v_gene: TRBV27
abundance: NA
len: 15
j_gene: TRBJ1-1
d_gene: NA

CDR3aa: CASSFDRGPGELFF
CDR3nt: TGCGCCAGCAGCTTTGACAGGGGCCCCGGGGAGCTGTTTTTT
v_gene: TRBV5-1
abundance: NA
len: 14
j_gene: TRBJ2-2
d_gene: TRBD1

CDR3aa: CASSQDNSAGVSNEQYF
CDR3nt: TGCGCCAGCAGCCAAGATAATTCGGCGGGAGTTTCCAACGAGCAGTACTTC
v_gene: TRBV4-3
abundance: once
len: 17
j_gene: TRBJ2-7
d_gene: TRBD2

CDR3aa: CASRKQGGGTGELFF
CDR3nt: TGTGCCAGCAGAAAACAGGGTGGGGGCACCGGGGAGCTGTTTTTT
v_gene: TRBV6-5
abundance: NA
len: 15
j_gene: TRBJ2-2
d_gene: NA

CDR3aa: CASSLGGLAEETQYF
CDR3nt: TGTGCCAGCAGCTTAGGGGGACTAGCGGAAGAGACCCAGTACTTC
v_gene: TRBV7-2
abundance: NA
len: 15
j_gene: TRBJ2-5
d_gene: TRBD2

CDR3aa: CASSAGGSPLHF
CDR3nt: TGTGCCAGCAGTGCTGGAGGATCACCCCTCCACTTT
v_gene: TRBV25-1
abundance: once
len: 12
j_gene: TRBJ1-6
d_gene: NA

CDR3aa: CASSPSPGTASYNEQFF
CDR3nt: TGTGCCAGCAGCCCCTCCCCCGGGACAGCCTCCTACAATGAGCAGTTCTTC
v_gene: TRBV7-2
abundance: once
len: 17
j_gene: TRBJ2-1
d_gene: TRBD1

CDR3aa: CAISAKSSDAGGTEAFF
CDR3nt: TGTGCCATCAGTGCGAAAAGCTCGGACGCGGGCGGCACTGAAGCTTTCTTT
v_gene: TRBV10-3
abundance: NA
len: 17
j_gene: TRBJ1-1
d_gene: NA

CDR3aa: CASSRWGEFYNEQFF
CDR3nt: TGTGCCAGTAGCCGGTGGGGAGAATTCTACAATGAGCAGTTCTTC
v_gene: TRBV19
abundance: NA
len: 15
j_gene: TRBJ2-1
d_gene: NA

CDR3aa: CASSDIGASGYEQYF
CDR3nt: TGTGCCAGCAGCGATATCGGAGCCAGCGGGTACGAGCAGTACTTC
v_gene: TRBV6-2/TRBV6-3
abundance: NA
len: 15
j_gene: TRBJ2-7
d_gene: NA

CDR3aa: CASSRGETQYF
CDR3nt: TGTGCCAGCAGCCGGGGGGAGACCCAGTACTTC
v_gene: TRBV5-4
abundance: NA
len: 11
j_gene: TRBJ2-5
d_gene: NA

CDR3aa: CASRVGVEQYF
CDR3nt: TGTGCCAGCAGAGTAGGGGTTGAGCAGTACTTC
v_gene: TRBV28
abundance: NA
len: 11
j_gene: TRBJ2-7
d_gene: NA

CDR3aa: CASSIRQPIYEQYF
CDR3nt: TGTGCCAGTAGTATTAGACAGCCGATCTACGAGCAGTACTTC
v_gene: TRBV19
abundance: NA
len: 14
j_gene: TRBJ2-7
d_gene: NA

CDR3aa: CASSEQGAGNTIYF
CDR3nt: TGCGCCAGCAGTGAACAGGGGGCTGGAAACACCATATATTTT
v_gene: TRBV10-2
abundance: NA
len: 14
j_gene: TRBJ1-3
d_gene: TRBD1

CDR3aa: CASSLNAGQGSYEQYF
CDR3nt: TGTGCCAGCAGCTTGAATGCCGGCCAGGGGTCCTACGAGCAGTACTTC
v_gene: TRBV7-9
abundance: NA
len: 16
j_gene: TRBJ2-7
d_gene: NA

CDR3aa: CASRAAGADTQYF
CDR3nt: TGTGCCAGCAGGGCGGCGGGGGCAGATACGCAGTATTTT
v_gene: TRBV5-4
abundance: NA
len: 13
j_gene: TRBJ2-3
d_gene: TRBD2

CDR3aa: CASTKLVEGNTGELFF
CDR3nt: TGTGCCAGTACCAAGCTGGTGGAGGGAAACACCGGGGAGCTGTTTTTT
v_gene: TRBV19
abundance: NA
len: 16
j_gene: TRBJ2-2
d_gene: NA

CDR3aa: CASSPRARGQNTEAFF
CDR3nt: TGTGCCAGCAGCCCAAGGGCAAGGGGCCAGAACACTGAAGCTTTCTTT
v_gene: TRBV14
abundance: NA
len: 16
j_gene: TRBJ1-1
d_gene: NA

CDR3aa: CASSPPRGRDTQYF
CDR3nt: TGTGCCAGCAGCCCTCCAAGGGGCAGAGATACGCAGTATTTT
v_gene: TRBV3-1/TRBV3-2
abundance: NA
len: 14
j_gene: TRBJ2-3
d_gene: NA

CDR3aa: CASSREEAYEQYF
CDR3nt: TGTGCCAGCTCCAGGGAGGAAGCCTACGAGCAGTACTTC
v_gene: TRBV6-5
abundance: NA
len: 13
j_gene: TRBJ2-7
d_gene: NA

CDR3aa: CSVRTQGIHGYTF
CDR3nt: TGCAGCGTTAGGACACAGGGTATCCATGGCTACACCTTC
v_gene: TRBV29-1
abundance: NA
len: 13
j_gene: TRBJ1-2
d_gene: NA

CDR3aa: CASSAWGDRGQNIQYF
CDR3nt: TGTGCCAGCAGTGCCTGGGGGGACAGGGGACAAAACATTCAGTACTTC
v_gene: TRBV25-1
abundance: NA
len: 16
j_gene: TRBJ2-4
d_gene: TRBD1